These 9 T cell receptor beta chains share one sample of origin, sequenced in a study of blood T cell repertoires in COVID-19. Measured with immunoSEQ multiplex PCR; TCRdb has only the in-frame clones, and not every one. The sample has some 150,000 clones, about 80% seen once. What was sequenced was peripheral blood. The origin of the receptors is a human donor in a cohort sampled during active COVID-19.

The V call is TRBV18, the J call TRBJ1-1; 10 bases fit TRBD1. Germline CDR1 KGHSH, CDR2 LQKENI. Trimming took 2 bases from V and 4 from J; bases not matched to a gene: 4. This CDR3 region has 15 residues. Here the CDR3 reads CASSPRTGGTTEAFF. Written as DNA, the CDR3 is TGTGCCAGCTCACCAAGGACAGGGGGGACCACTGAAGCTTTCTTT.

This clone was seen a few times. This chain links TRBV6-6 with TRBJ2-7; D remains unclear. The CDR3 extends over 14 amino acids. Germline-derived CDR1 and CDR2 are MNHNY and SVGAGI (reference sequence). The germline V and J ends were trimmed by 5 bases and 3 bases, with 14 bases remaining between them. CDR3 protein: CASSQLVNYYEQYF. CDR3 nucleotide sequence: TGTGCCAGCAGTCAACTCGTCAATTACTACGAGCAGTACTTC.

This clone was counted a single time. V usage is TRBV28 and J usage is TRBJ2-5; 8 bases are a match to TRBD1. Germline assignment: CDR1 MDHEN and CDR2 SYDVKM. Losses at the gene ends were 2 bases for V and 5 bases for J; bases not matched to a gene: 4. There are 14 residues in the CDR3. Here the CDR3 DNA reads TGTGCCAGCAGTTTACAGGGGGCCCTCGAGACCCAGTACTTC. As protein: CASSLQGALETQYF.

The CDR3 bases are TGTGCCAGCAGTTTTCGACCCGGGACAGGGATATACGAGCAGTACTTC. Its protein product is CASSFRPGTGIYEQYF. V usage is TRBV28 and J usage is TRBJ2-7; 9 positions agree with TRBD1. The junction had 10 bases not matched to a gene; V was cut back by 3 bases and J by 4 bases. The CDR3 spans 16 residues. Germline CDR1 and CDR2: MDHEN and SYDVKM.

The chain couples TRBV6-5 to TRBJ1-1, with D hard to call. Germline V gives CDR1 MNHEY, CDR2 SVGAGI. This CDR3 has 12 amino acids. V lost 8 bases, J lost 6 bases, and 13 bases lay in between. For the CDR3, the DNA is TGTGCCAGCTATCGTTCGTTCTCTGAAGCTTTCTTT. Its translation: CASYRSFSEAFF.

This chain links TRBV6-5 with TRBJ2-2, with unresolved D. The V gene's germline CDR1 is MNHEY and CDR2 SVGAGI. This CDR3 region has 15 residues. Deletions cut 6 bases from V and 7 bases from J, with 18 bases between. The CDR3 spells CASRETVSIHGELFF. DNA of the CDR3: TGTGCCAGCAGGGAGACGGTCTCAATTCACGGGGAGCTGTTTTTT.

The DNA of the CDR3 is TGTGCCAGCAGCTTGGACAGGGGTGGTGAGACCCAGTACTTC. This codes for CASSLDRGGETQYF. The chain links TRBV5-4 to TRBJ2-5; 7 nucleotides align to TRBD1. V was pared by 0 bases and J by 5 bases, with 4 bases of the junction left unmatched. This CDR3 comprises 14 residues. In germline, CDR1 is SGHNT, CDR2 YYREEE (reference sequence).

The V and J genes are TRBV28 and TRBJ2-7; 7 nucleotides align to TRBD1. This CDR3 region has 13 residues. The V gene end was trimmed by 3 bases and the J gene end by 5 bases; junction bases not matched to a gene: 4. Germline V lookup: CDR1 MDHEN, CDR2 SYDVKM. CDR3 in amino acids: CASSFRGINEQYF. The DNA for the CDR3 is TGTGCCAGCAGTTTCAGGGGGATCAACGAGCAGTACTTC. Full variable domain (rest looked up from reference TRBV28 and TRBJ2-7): DVKVTQSSRYLVKRTGEKVFLECVQDMDHENMFWYRQDPGLGLRLIYFSYDVKMKEKGDIPEGYSVSREKKERFSLILESASTNQTSMYLCASSFRGINEQYFGPGTRLTVT.

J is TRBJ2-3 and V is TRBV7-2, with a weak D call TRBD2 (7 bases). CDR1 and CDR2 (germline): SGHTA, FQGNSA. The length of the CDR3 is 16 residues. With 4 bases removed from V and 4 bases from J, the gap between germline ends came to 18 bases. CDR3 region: CASSSRGRGSSDTQYF. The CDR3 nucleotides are TGTGCCAGCAGCTCACGGGGGAGGGGGTCCTCAGATACGCAGTATTTT.